The rows below give T cell receptor beta chains drawn from one sample of a study of T cells in Graves' hyperthyroidism and ophthalmopathy. TCRdb independently ran MiXCR on the multiplex PCR reads; one entry per CDR3 protein. The repertoire holds 490,000 or so distinct CDR3 sequences, about 15% seen once, with approximately 30% in the top ten. The sequenced sample was blood. All receptors come from a woman in her twenties or thirties with Graves' ophthalmopathy. Each CDR3 is given with its conserved first and last residue. D genes are given only for firm matches. A row's size may be missing; if present it is once, few, many or a size class.

clone_size d_call j_call v_call cdr3_aa cdr3_nt
many TRBD2 TRBJ2-1 TRBV2 CASSENLAGELQFF TGTGCCAGCAGCGAGAATCTAGCGGGAGAGTTGCAGTTCTTC
many TRBD2 TRBJ2-7 TRBV12-3/TRBV12-4 CASSLLAGGPGEQYF TGTGCCAGCAGTTTACTAGCGGGAGGGCCGGGCGAGCAGTACTTC
few - TRBJ2-6 TRBV29-1 CSVANSGANVLTF TGCAGCGTGGCTAACTCTGGGGCCAACGTCCTGACTTTC
many TRBD2 TRBJ2-1 TRBV30 CAWNSGGSYNEQFF TGTGCCTGGAACTCGGGGGGCTCCTACAATGAGCAGTTCTTC
many - TRBJ1-1 TRBV12-3/TRBV12-4 CASSFPGSEAFF TGTGCCAGCAGTTTTCCGGGGTCTGAAGCTTTCTTT
- - TRBJ2-1 TRBV7-6 CASSPTGEHEQFF TGTGCCAGCAGCCCCACAGGAGAACATGAGCAGTTCTTC
- - TRBJ2-5 TRBV18 CASSRDWGQETQYF TGTGCCAGCTCTCGCGACTGGGGACAAGAGACCCAGTACTTC
many - TRBJ1-4 TRBV20-1 CSARQGNEKLFF TGCAGTGCTAGACAGGGGAATGAAAAACTGTTTTTT
many TRBD1 TRBJ2-3 TRBV2 CASSEAGTVYTDTQYF TGTGCCAGCAGTGAAGCTGGGACAGTTTATACAGATACGCAGTATTTT
many - TRBJ2-7 TRBV20-1 CSARSRGETYEQYF TGCAGTGCTAGAAGCCGCGGGGAAACCTACGAGCAGTACTTC
- - TRBJ2-5 TRBV7-2 CASSLTTGHGLETQYF TGTGCCAGCAGCTTAACGACGGGCCACGGCCTGGAGACCCAGTACTTC